These 28 T cell receptor beta chains were all obtained from the same sample, sequenced in a study of T cell responses to AZD1222 COVID-19 vaccine. The assay was immunoSEQ multiplex PCR, and TCRdb's table has in-frame clones only and misses some. Of about 140,000 clones listed, roughly 90% are singletons. Here the sequenced sample was peripheral blood, taken on day 0 of AZD1222 vaccination. These receptors all come from an adult in good health.

This chain connects TRBV6-4 to TRBJ2-3; the match to TRBD1 covers 7 bases. The trim removed 4 bases at V and 2 bases at J, leaving 9 bases unmatched. Germline V gives CDR1 MRHNA, CDR2 SNTAGT. The CDR3 is 16 amino acids. The CDR3 nucleotides are TGTGCCAGCAGTGCTTCGGGACAGAGAAACACAGATACGCAGTATTTT. This translates into CASSASGQRNTDTQYF.

This chain joins TRBV6-2 or TRBV6-3 and TRBJ2-7; D is uncertain. CDR3 size: 15 residues. V gave up 4 bases and J gave up 1 base, with 14 bases separating them. Looked up from germline, CDR1 is MNHEY and CDR2 is SVGEGT. This CDR3 is CASSFQAPPSYEQYF. The CDR3, as DNA: TGTGCCAGCAGTTTCCAGGCCCCCCCTTCCTACGAGCAGTACTTC.

The chain is built from TRBV29-1 and TRBJ2-7; D uncertain. Between the trimmed V and J ends, which lost 4 bases and 1 base, there was a span of 17 bases. The CDR3 sequence is 15 residues long. Germline V lookup: CDR1 SQVTM, CDR2 ANQGSEA. The CDR3 here is CSVAGSSENSYEQYF. The CDR3 DNA reads TGCAGCGTTGCGGGTTCGTCGGAGAATTCCTACGAGCAGTACTTC.

The J gene is TRBJ2-5, the V gene TRBV5-1; 8 positions agree with TRBD2. The germline CDR1 and CDR2 sequences are SGHRS and YFSETQ. J was trimmed by 4 bases and V by 0 bases; bases with no gene match: 8. The CDR3 is 16 residues long. The chain's CDR3 is CASSLASGFRGETQYF. CDR3 sequence (DNA): TGCGCCAGCAGCTTGGCTAGCGGGTTCAGGGGAGAGACCCAGTACTTC.

The rearrangement uses TRBV19 and TRBJ2-6; D tentatively fits TRBD1 or TRBD2 (5 bases each). CDR3 length equals 17 residues. Per the germline V gene, CDR1 is LNHDA and CDR2 is SQIVND (reference sequence). Trimming pared 5 bases from V and 1 base from J, leaving 15 bases between. CDR3 nucleotides: TGTGCCAGTAGTCCGGGACGGACCTTTTCTGGGGCCAACGTCCTGACTTTC. It encodes CASSPGRTFSGANVLTF.

This chain joins TRBV4-1 and TRBJ2-7; D remains unclear. Trimming cost V 1 base and J 2 bases, with 12 bases left between them. The germline CDR1 and CDR2 sequences are MGHRA and YSYEKL. The CDR3 extends over 15 amino acids. CDR3 coding DNA: TGCGCCAGCAGCCAAGGCCTGGGCAGGACCTACGAGCAGTACTTC. Residues: CASSQGLGRTYEQYF.

This sequence joins TRBV5-1 and TRBJ2-7; the match to TRBD1 covers 8 bases. The CDR3 is made up of 14 amino acids. The germline V gene has CDR1 SGHRS and CDR2 YFSETQ. The trim removed 3 bases at V and 5 bases at J, leaving 7 bases unmatched. The CDR3 reads CASSSRDRSNEQYF. CDR3 DNA: TGCGCCAGCAGCTCCCGGGACAGGTCTAACGAGCAGTACTTC. The full variable domain, rest sourced from reference TRBV5-1 and TRBJ2-7, is KAGVTQTPRYLIKTRGQQVTLSCSPISGHRSVSWYQQTPGQGLQFLFEYFSETQRNKGNFPGRFSGRQFSNSRSEMNVSTLELGDSALYLCASSSRDRSNEQYFGPGTRLTVT.

The chain recombines TRBV7-3 with TRBJ2-3, with D perhaps TRBD2 (5 bases). Germline V CDR1 and CDR2: SGHTA, FQGTGA. Trimming shortened V by 0 bases and J by 2 bases, and 9 bases separated the two germline ends. CDR3 size: 15 residues. The CDR3 DNA reads TGTGCCAGCAGCTTAACGCGGGCTGCCACAGATACGCAGTATTTT. Translated: CASSLTRAATDTQYF.

The V and J genes are TRBV11-2 and TRBJ1-4; the match to TRBD1 covers 9 bases. From germline, CDR1 is SGHAT and CDR2 FQNNGV. V shed 5 bases, J shed 2 bases, and the junction held 12 bases outside the gene matches. The CDR3 is made up of 18 amino acids. Written as DNA, the CDR3 is TGTGCCAGCAGCCGTGGGACAGGGAATTATGCGACTAATGAAAAACTGTTTTTT. Its protein is CASSRGTGNYATNEKLFF.

V is TRBV4-3 and J is TRBJ2-6; D uncertain. The CDR3 sequence is 18 residues long. The V and J ends lost 3 bases and 0 bases respectively, with 15 bases between them. The germline CDR1 and CDR2 sequences are LGHNA and YSLEER. The CDR3 spells CASSQETRINSGANVLTF. The CDR3 DNA follows: TGCGCCAGCAGCCAGGAAACAAGGATAAACTCTGGGGCCAACGTCCTGACTTTC.

This clone was recorded only once. The chain joins TRBV6-2 or TRBV6-3 to TRBJ2-7; D tentatively fits TRBD1 or TRBD2 (5 bases each). With 5 bases removed from V and 3 bases from J, the gap between germline ends came to 29 bases. The CDR3 spans 19 residues. Germline loops: CDR1 MNHEY, CDR2 SVGEGT. The DNA of the CDR3 is TGTGCCAGCAGTCGGCCTGGGGACGGGGACCAACTCTACCTCTACGAGCAGTACTTC. Protein product: CASSRPGDGDQLYLYEQYF.

The gene calls are TRBV6-4 and TRBJ2-1; 7 bases line up with TRBD2. Losses at the gene ends were 0 bases for V and 6 bases for J; bases not matched to a gene: 2. CDR1 MRHNA and CDR2 SNTAGT come from the germline V gene. The CDR3 is made up of 14 amino acids. The CDR3 sequence is CASSDSAGLNEQFF. DNA of the CDR3: TGTGCCAGCAGTGACTCAGCGGGGCTCAATGAGCAGTTCTTC.

The chain recombines TRBV28 with TRBJ2-7; 10 nucleotides agree with TRBD1. CDR1 is MDHEN and CDR2 is SYDVKM in the germline V gene. CDR3 length equals 13 residues. Unmatched junction bases numbered 7, after V lost 3 bases and J lost 11 bases. DNA for the CDR3: TGTGCCAGCAGTTTTCCCGGGACAGGGGTAAAGTACTTC. Protein product: CASSFPGTGVKYF.

The chain combines TRBV10-2 with TRBJ2-3, with D uncertain. The CDR3 extends over 12 amino acids. CDR1 and CDR2 (germline): WSHSY, SAAADI. V dropped 8 bases and J dropped 0 bases, with 6 bases sitting between them. The CDR3, as DNA: TGCGCCAGCGGTGCTAGCACAGATACGCAGTATTTT. As protein: CASGASTDTQYF.

The V and J genes are TRBV7-9 and TRBJ1-2; tentative D call: TRBD1 (5 bases). CDR1 is SEHNR and CDR2 is FQNEAQ in the germline V gene (reference sequence). The CDR3 covers 14 residues. Trimming removed 6 bases at V and 2 bases at J, with 13 bases between. Here the CDR3 reads CASRNGAENYGYTF. CDR3 coding DNA: TGTGCCAGCAGAAATGGGGCGGAGAACTATGGCTACACCTTC.

The rearrangement joins TRBV27 to TRBJ2-1, with D perhaps TRBD2 (5 bases). Germline CDR1 is MNHEY and CDR2 is SMNVEV (reference sequence). The germline V and J ends were trimmed by 6 bases and 4 bases, with 13 bases remaining between them. The CDR3 extends over 14 amino acids. In DNA form, the CDR3 reads TGTGCCAGCAGGCCAGCGGTACCATACAATGAGCAGTTCTTC. Its translation: CASRPAVPYNEQFF.

This chain's CDR3 is CASSDSGGAGEQYF. The CDR3 coding sequence is TGTGCCAGCAGTGACTCGGGAGGGGCAGGGGAGCAGTACTTC. V and J are TRBV6-4 and TRBJ2-7, with 7 bases identical to TRBD2. Germline values: CDR1 MRHNA, CDR2 SNTAGT. After removal of 0 bases from V and 7 bases from J, the junction contained 6 bases not matched to a gene. The CDR3 has 14 amino acids.

Points on this clone: Germline and junction disagree at one end, which may indicate a read error. This chain links TRBV5-1 with TRBJ1-3, with 7 nucleotides matching TRBD1. CDR1 is SGHRS and CDR2 is YFSETQ in the germline V gene. The CDR3 spans 18 residues. The CDR3 spells CASSLVPSMGTAGNTIYF. CDR3 bases: TGCGCCAGCAGTTTGGTTCCTTCTATGGGGACAGCTGGAAACACCATATATTTT.

This sequence joins TRBV12-1 and TRBJ1-1; the DNA was not used to check the table's D call, TRBD1. TRBV12-1 is a known pseudogene. The CDR3 is made up of 17 amino acids. Here the CDR3 DNA reads TGTGCCAGCAGCCGTTCCCCATCCGTTCAGGTCAACACTGAAGCTTTCTTT. Its translation: CASSRSPSVQVNTEAFF.

The chain couples TRBV11-2 to TRBJ2-3, with TRBD2 identical over 14 bases. The CDR3 extends over 17 amino acids. Germline V CDR1 and CDR2: SGHAT, FQNNGV. V gave up 6 bases and J gave up 3 bases; unmatched junction bases: 8. The CDR3 DNA sequence: TGTGCCAGCAGGACACGAGGACTAGCGGGAGGAACAGATACGCAGTATTTT. Protein sequence: CASRTRGLAGGTDTQYF.

The V call is TRBV19, the J call TRBJ1-2; 8 bases align to TRBD1. The CDR3 totals 13 residues. The V gene end was trimmed by 8 bases and the J gene end by 3 bases; junction bases not matched to a gene: 5. The germline CDR1 and CDR2 sequences are LNHDA and SQIVND (reference sequence). CDR3 nucleotide sequence: TGTGCCAGTCAGGGGGCGCCTGACTATGGCTACACCTTC. Amino acids: CASQGAPDYGYTF.

The rearrangement joins TRBV6-5 to TRBJ1-2, with 8 bases matching TRBD1. The CDR3 has 14 residues. CDR1 and CDR2 from the germline V gene are MNHEY and SVGAGI. V lost 7 bases, J lost 4 bases, and 8 bases stayed unmatched. The CDR3 bases are TGTGCCAGCAACGATATGGACAGGGTCTATGGCTACACCTTC. Amino acid sequence: CASNDMDRVYGYTF.

This chain's CDR3 is CASSLRGLAGSTDTQYF. As DNA, the CDR3 is TGTGCCAGCAGTTTACGGGGACTAGCGGGATCAACAGATACGCAGTATTTT. The chain carries TRBV27 and TRBJ2-3; 13 nucleotides line up with TRBD2. From germline, CDR1 is MNHEY and CDR2 SMNVEV (reference sequence). The junction had 5 bases not matched to a gene; V was cut back by 2 bases and J by 3 bases. This CDR3 is 17 amino acids long.

This sequence joins TRBV6-5 and TRBJ1-1; D not resolved. V was cut by 5 bases and J by 8 bases, with 12 bases left in between. The V gene's germline CDR1 is MNHEY and CDR2 SVGAGI. The CDR3 covers 12 residues. The chain's CDR3 is CASSPPALEAFF. In nucleotides, the CDR3 is TGTGCCAGCAGTCCGCCAGCTTTGGAAGCTTTCTTT.

As concerns this clone: A junction end diverges from the germline sequence, so it may reflect a read error. The chain carries TRBV20-1 and TRBJ1-1; D gene ambiguous. The CDR3 extends over 10 amino acids. The germline V gene has CDR1 DFQATT and CDR2 SNEGSKA (reference sequence). Written as DNA, the CDR3 is TGCAGTGCACCTCGGCCCTATCCGGTTTTT. Its translation: CSAPRPYPVF.

This chain joins TRBV6-4 and TRBJ2-1; no reliable D call. The V end was cut by 10 bases, the J end by 0 bases, with 10 bases between. The CDR3 totals 13 residues. Germline CDR1 reads MRHNA; CDR2 reads SNTAGT. The CDR3 DNA reads as TGTGCCACCACCTCAGACTCCTACAATGAGCAGTTCTTC. It yields the protein CATTSDSYNEQFF.

The chain's CDR3 is CASSLGQILYNSPLHF. DNA for the CDR3: TGTGCCAGCAGCCTAGGACAGATTCTCTATAATTCACCCCTCCACTTT. The chain recombines TRBV7-9 with TRBJ1-6, with a weak D call TRBD1 (6 bases). The ends were cut back, 5 bases at V and 3 bases at J, with 14 bases in the middle. The CDR3 is 16 amino acids. Per germline, CDR1 SEHNR and CDR2 FQNEAQ (reference sequence).

This clone was seen just once. The genes are TRBV7-9 and TRBJ2-1, with 16 bases aligning to TRBD2. The CDR3 runs 19 residues. After removal of 0 bases from V and 4 bases from J, the junction contained 6 bases not matched to a gene. The germline V gene has CDR1 SEHNR and CDR2 FQNEAQ (reference sequence). The CDR3 spells CASSLALGLAGGLYNEQFF. The CDR3 DNA follows: TGTGCCAGCAGCTTAGCGCTGGGACTAGCGGGAGGGTTATACAATGAGCAGTTCTTC.